The TCR beta chain described here comes from a study of blood T cell dynamics during melanoma immunotherapy. Study-wide context: Patients with metastatic melanoma got pembrolizumab or nivolumab-ipilimumab as first-line care.

For this clone: Its antigen is as yet unknown.

Germline CDR1 is SQVTM and CDR2 is ANQGSEA. The CDR3 has 12 residues. V was trimmed by 7 bases and J by 7 bases, leaving 14 bases between them. Study-level results: It remained unknown if the driving T cell clones were melanoma-specific.

This table comes from immunoSEQ multiplex PCR, and its TCRdb copy is limited to in-frame clones, with some not included. The sample carries about 13,000 clones, 92% recorded once. The sample's time point: pre-treatment baseline. Response was assessed by RECIST 1.1 at 12 weeks, except two rapid progressors. The source of this sequence is a human donor with melanoma. This chain links TRBV29-1 with TRBJ2-1; D not certain. Sequencing was performed on effector memory CD8+ T cells from blood, taken from a patient treated with checkpoint blockade. The CDR3 loop is CSAELGVNEQFF. For the CDR3, the DNA is TGCAGCGCCGAGCTTGGGGTTAATGAGCAGTTCTTC.